This record concerns one TCR beta chain sequence. Germline V gene data show CDR1 as SGDLS and CDR2 as YYNGEE. After removal of 6 bases from V and 5 bases from J, the junction contained 16 bases not matched to a gene. This CDR3 is built from 16 residues. Sequencing was performed with immunoSEQ multiplex PCR; in TCRdb, only in-frame clones are kept and a portion is missing. The table includes roughly 50,000 clones, about four fifths detected once. The time point was: baseline, week 1 (first vaccination visit). Treatment of the sample: pre-vaccination baseline after standard-of-care therapy. The data are from a study of a mutant IDH1 vaccine in newly diagnosed glioma. Study at large: The treated group averaged approximately 42 years old and was about 60% male, approximately 38% female.

The chain couples TRBV9 to TRBJ2-5, with TRBD2 matching 7 bases. The TCR sequence derives from a man aged 18 to 29 with glioma. The sample was PBMCs, taken from a glioma patient treated with radiotherapy, temozolomide or both. The CDR3 nucleotides are TGTGCCAGCACCCGGGATTGGGGCGGGAGAGGGGAGACCCAGTACTTC. Its protein is CASTRDWGGRGETQYF.